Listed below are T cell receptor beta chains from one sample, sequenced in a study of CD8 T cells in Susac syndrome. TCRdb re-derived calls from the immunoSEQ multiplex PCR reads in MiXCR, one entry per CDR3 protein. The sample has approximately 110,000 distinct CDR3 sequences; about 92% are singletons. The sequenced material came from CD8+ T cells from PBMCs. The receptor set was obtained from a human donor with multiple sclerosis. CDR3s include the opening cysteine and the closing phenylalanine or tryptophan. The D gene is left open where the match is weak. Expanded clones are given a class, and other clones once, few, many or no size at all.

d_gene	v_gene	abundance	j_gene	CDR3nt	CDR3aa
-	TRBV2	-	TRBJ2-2	TGTGCCAGCAAGGGACCTACGAACACCGGGGAGCTGTTTTTT	CASKGPTNTGELFF
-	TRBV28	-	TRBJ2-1	TGTGCCAGCAGTTTGGCGGGCCGTGAGCAGTTCTTC	CASSLAGREQFF
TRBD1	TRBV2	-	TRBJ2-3	TGTGCCAGCAGCGCCGGGACAGGGGGCTTTGGAACAGATACGCAGTATTTT	CASSAGTGGFGTDTQYF
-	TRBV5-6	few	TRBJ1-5	TGTGCCAGCAGCTTGGGCAGGTACCTCAATCAGCCCCAGCATTTT	CASSLGRYLNQPQHF
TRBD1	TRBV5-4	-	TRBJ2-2	TGTGCCAGCAGCTTGAACAGGGGGAGCACCGGGGAGCTGTTTTTT	CASSLNRGSTGELFF
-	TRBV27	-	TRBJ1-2	TGTGCCAGCAGTTTCGGGCAGTCGGAGACCTTC	CASSFGQSETF
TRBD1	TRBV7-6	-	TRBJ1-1	TGTGCCAGCAGCACCGGGACAGGGATATGGGAAAACACTGAAGCTTTCTTT	CASSTGTGIWENTEAFF
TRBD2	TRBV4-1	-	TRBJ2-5	TGCGCCAGCAGCCAAGACGGCGGTAGCGGGGGACAAGAGACCCAGTACTTC	CASSQDGGSGGQETQYF
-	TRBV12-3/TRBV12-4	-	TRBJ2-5	-	CASSFLRFGTQYF
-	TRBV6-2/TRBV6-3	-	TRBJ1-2	TGTGCCAGCAGTTACAGGGGGGGCAGAAGCACCTTC	CASSYRGGRSTF
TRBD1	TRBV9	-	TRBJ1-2	TGTGCCAGCAGCCCGAGGACAGGGCTCCATGGCTACACCTTC	CASSPRTGLHGYTF
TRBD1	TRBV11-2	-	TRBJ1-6	TGTGCCAGCAGTTCGCGGGACAGGGTTAATTCACCCCTCCACTTT	CASSSRDRVNSPLHF
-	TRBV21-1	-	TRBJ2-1	TGTGCCAGCAGCAAACAGGGCGGGGGGGGAGGAGATGAGCAGTTCTTC	CASSKQGGGGGDEQFF
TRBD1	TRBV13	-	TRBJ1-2	TGTGCCAGCAGCTTGAGGACAGGGGAGGGCTACACCTTC	CASSLRTGEGYTF
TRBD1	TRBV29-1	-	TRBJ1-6	TGCAGCGTTGAAACTCAGGGGGGTAGAGAGCTCCACTTT	CSVETQGGRELHF
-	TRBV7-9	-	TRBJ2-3	TGTGCCAGCAGCTTAGGAAAAGGTAGAGCAGATACGCAGTATTTT	CASSLGKGRADTQYF
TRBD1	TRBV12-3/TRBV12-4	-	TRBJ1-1	TGTGCCAGCAGTTTAGGGACAGGGCCCACTGAAGCTTTCTTT	CASSLGTGPTEAFF
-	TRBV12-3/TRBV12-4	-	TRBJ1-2	TGTGCCAGCAGTCGTAGTGTCAGGGGTTATGGCTACACCTTC	CASSRSVRGYGYTF
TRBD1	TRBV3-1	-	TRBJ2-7	TGTGCCAGCAGCCCCTTCCGACAGGGCTACGAGCAGTACTTC	CASSPFRQGYEQYF
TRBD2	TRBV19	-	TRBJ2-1	TGTGCCAGTACCCGGTCGGGGGGGAATGAGCAGTTCTTC	CASTRSGGNEQFF
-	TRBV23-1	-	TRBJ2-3	TGCGCCAGCAGTCAACGTAGGACAGGGAGGGAATTAGGGGGAGATACGCAGTATTTT	CASSQRRTGRELGGDTQYF
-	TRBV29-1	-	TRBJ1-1	TGCAGCGTTGAGGGGGGAAGGGTCACTGAAGCTTTCTTT	CSVEGGRVTEAFF
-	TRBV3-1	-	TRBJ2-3	TGTGCCAGCAGCCCCTACCCCACCACAGATACGCAGTATTTT	CASSPYPTTDTQYF
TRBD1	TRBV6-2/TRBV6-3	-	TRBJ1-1	TGTGCCAGCAGTAACTGGACAGGGTTGGACACTGAAGCTTTCTTT	CASSNWTGLDTEAFF
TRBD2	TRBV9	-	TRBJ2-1	TGTGCCAGCAGCCCGTTTTGGGGGGGGTCCTACAATGAGCAGTTCTTC	CASSPFWGGSYNEQFF
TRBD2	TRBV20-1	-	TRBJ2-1	TGCAGTGCTGGACGGCGGGAGGGCCTTTACAATGAGCAGTTCTTC	CSAGRREGLYNEQFF
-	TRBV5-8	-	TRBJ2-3	TGTGCCAGCAGCCACCGCCGGGACCCGCTCACAGATACGCAGTATTTT	CASSHRRDPLTDTQYF
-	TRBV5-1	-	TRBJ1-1	TGCGCCAGCAGCATAGAATACAGGGCCATGAACACTGAAGCTTTCTTT	CASSIEYRAMNTEAFF
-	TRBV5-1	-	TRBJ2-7	TGCGCCAGCAGCTCCCCGGGGGAGGAGCAGTACTTC	CASSSPGEEQYF
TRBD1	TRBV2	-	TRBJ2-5	TGTGCCAGCAGTGAACAACTGACAGGGGCTCAAGAGACCCAGTACTTC	CASSEQLTGAQETQYF
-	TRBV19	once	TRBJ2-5	TGTGCCAGTAGTATAGATCTAAGCGCGTCCCAAGAGACCCAGTACTTC	CASSIDLSASQETQYF
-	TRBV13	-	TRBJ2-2	TGTGCCAGCATTCCCCCCTGGACAGATCTCACCGGGGAGCTGTTTTTT	CASIPPWTDLTGELFF
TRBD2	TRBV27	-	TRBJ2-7	TGTGCCAGCAGTCTCGGGACTAGCGGCTACGAGCAGTACTTC	CASSLGTSGYEQYF
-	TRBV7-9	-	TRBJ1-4	TGTGCCAGCAGCGCAACCGAGGGGGGGCGACGCGTGGAAAAACTGTTTTTT	CASSATEGGRRVEKLFF
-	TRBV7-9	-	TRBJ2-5	TGTGCCAGCTTATTTCAGCCCGTTGAGACCCAGTACTTC	CASLFQPVETQYF
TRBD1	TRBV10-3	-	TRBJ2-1	TGTGCCATCGGTCAGGGGGAGTACAATGAGCAGTTCTTC	CAIGQGEYNEQFF
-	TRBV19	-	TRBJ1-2	TGTGCCAGTAAAAGGGAACTAGGGGCAAGGGACTATGGCTACACCTTC	CASKRELGARDYGYTF
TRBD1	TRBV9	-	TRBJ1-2	TGTGCCAGCAGCGTGGACAGGGGGGACTATGGCTACACCTTC	CASSVDRGDYGYTF
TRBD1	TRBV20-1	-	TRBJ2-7	TGCAGTGCCCCGGGACAGGGTGGAGACGAGCAGTACTTC	CSAPGQGGDEQYF
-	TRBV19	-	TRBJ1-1	TGTGCCAGTAGTCAGGGAAGACGGACGGTGAACACTGAAGCTTTCTTT	CASSQGRRTVNTEAFF
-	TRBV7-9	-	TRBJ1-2	TGTGCCAGCAGCCGGGGAGGGAACTATGGCTACACCTTC	CASSRGGNYGYTF